The 18 T cell receptor beta chains listed next were all sequenced from one sample in a study of T cell responses to AZD1222 COVID-19 vaccine. Generated by immunoSEQ multiplex PCR, the TCRdb table keeps only in-frame clones and is missing some. Of about 120,000 clones listed, 91% were seen once; the top ten hold 5% to 5.5%. The material sequenced was peripheral blood, taken on day 0 of AZD1222 vaccination. The source of these receptors is an adult in good health.

This sequence joins TRBV4-2 and TRBJ2-2, with TRBD2 as a possible D gene (6 bases). The V gene's germline CDR1 is LGHNA and CDR2 YNFKEQ. The CDR3 covers 17 residues. Trimming removed 4 bases at V and 6 bases at J, with 21 bases between. The CDR3 region has the DNA TGTGCCAGCAGCCCCCGGGACTTTGGGGTCAACCCCGGGGAGCTGTTTTTT. This encodes CASSPRDFGVNPGELFF.

This rearrangement joins TRBV6-5 to TRBJ2-7, with 7 bases matching TRBD1. After removal of 6 bases from V and 1 base from J, the junction contained 9 bases not matched to a gene. In germline, CDR1 is MNHEY, CDR2 SVGAGI. CDR3 length: 15 amino acids. CDR3 sequence (DNA): TGTGCCAGCAGCCTTCAGGGGGTAGCTTCCTACGAGCAGTACTTC. Residues: CASSLQGVASYEQYF.

The rearrangement joins TRBV2 to TRBJ2-7; D is uncertain. The CDR3 is made up of 12 amino acids. V dropped 7 bases and J dropped 3 bases, with 10 bases sitting between them. Germline values: CDR1 SNHLY, CDR2 FYNNEI. DNA of the CDR3: TGTGCCAGCACCCCCGACGGCTACGAGCAGTACTTC. This encodes CASTPDGYEQYF.

J is TRBJ1-5 and V is TRBV9; 7 bases map to TRBD1. The J segment lost 5 bases and the V segment lost 0 bases, leaving 5 bases of the junction unmatched. The CDR3 loop spans 15 amino acids. Germline V gives CDR1 SGDLS, CDR2 YYNGEE. CDR3 sequence reads: CASSVGGGGDQPQHF. The CDR3 bases are TGTGCCAGCAGCGTAGGGGGAGGGGGCGATCAGCCCCAGCATTTT.

The genes are TRBV7-8 and TRBJ2-2, with 7 bases matching TRBD2. The CDR3 has 16 residues. V shed 1 base and J 1 base; nucleotides not matched to a gene: 3. Germline values: CDR1 SGHVS, CDR2 FQNEAQ. The CDR3 region is CASSLGASGNTGELFF. The CDR3 region has the DNA TGTGCCAGCAGCTTAGGGGCTAGCGGGAACACCGGGGAGCTGTTTTTT.

The chain employs TRBV7-9 and TRBJ1-6; 9 bases match TRBD1. Per germline, CDR1 SEHNR and CDR2 FQNEAQ (reference sequence). The J segment lost 7 bases and the V segment lost 4 bases, leaving 8 bases of the junction unmatched. The CDR3 totals 16 residues. The CDR3 DNA sequence: TGTGCCAGCAGCTCACCTGGGGACAGGGCGAATTCACCCCTCCACTTT. Translation: CASSSPGDRANSPLHF.

V is TRBV28 and J is TRBJ1-3, with D unresolved. Germline V gene sequence: CDR1 MDHEN, CDR2 SYDVKM. This CDR3 spans 14 amino acids. V lost 6 bases and J 0 bases, leaving 9 bases between the germline ends. The CDR3 reads CASSVPGSGNTIYF. The CDR3 DNA reads as TGTGCCAGCAGCGTTCCTGGCTCTGGAAACACCATATATTTT. Together with reference TRBV28 and TRBJ1-3, the CDR3 gives the full variable domain: DVKVTQSSRYLVKRTGEKVFLECVQDMDHENMFWYRQDPGLGLRLIYFSYDVKMKEKGDIPEGYSVSREKKERFSLILESASTNQTSMYLCASSVPGSGNTIYFGEGSWLTVV.

The chain has TRBV6-1 and TRBJ2-7; D may be TRBD1 (7 bases). Germline V lookup: CDR1 MNHNS, CDR2 SASEGT. CDR3 length: 13 residues. Trimming took off 1 base at V and 13 bases at J, with 17 bases between the two ends. The CDR3 spells CASSEGRVTGIYF. CDR3 bases: TGTGCCAGCAGTGAAGGGAGGGTGACAGGGATTTACTTC.

The J gene is TRBJ1-2, the V gene TRBV11-2; D might be TRBD1 (6 bases). V was pared by 1 base and J by 2 bases, with 20 bases between. This CDR3 spans 18 amino acids. The germline gives CDR1 SGHAT, CDR2 FQNNGV. This CDR3 reads CASSLGPLGGAKNYGYTF. CDR3 nucleotides: TGTGCCAGCAGCTTAGGCCCCTTGGGGGGGGCAAAGAACTATGGCTACACCTTC. Combining the CDR3 with reference TRBV11-2 and TRBJ1-2 gives the whole variable domain EAGVAQSPRYKIIEKRQSVAFWCNPISGHATLYWYQQILGQGPKLLIQFQNNGVVDDSQLPKDRFSAERLKGVDSTLKIQPAKLEDSAVYLCASSLGPLGGAKNYGYTFGSGTRLTVV.

The chain combines TRBV19 with TRBJ1-1; no firm D call. CDR1 is LNHDA and CDR2 is SQIVND in the germline V gene (reference sequence). CDR3 length: 14 residues. V was cut by 3 bases and J by 4 bases, with 12 bases left in between. The CDR3 loop is CASSIGTRGTEAFF. In DNA form, the CDR3 reads TGTGCCAGTAGTATTGGCACCCGGGGCACTGAAGCTTTCTTT.

V gene TRBV25-1 combines with J gene TRBJ1-2, with 9 positions matching TRBD1. This CDR3 has 16 amino acids. Losses at the gene ends were 8 bases for V and 5 bases for J; bases not matched to a gene: 15. Germline values: CDR1 MGHDK, CDR2 SYGVNS. The CDR3 reads CASSRTGQGSSYGYTF. CDR3 coding DNA: TGTGCCAGCTCCCGAACCGGACAGGGGTCCTCGTATGGCTACACCTTC.

V gene TRBV18 combines with J gene TRBJ1-2, with TRBD1 identical over 9 bases. The germline V gene has CDR1 KGHSH and CDR2 LQKENI. V shed 3 bases and J 8 bases; nucleotides not matched to a gene: 10. The CDR3 runs 15 residues. CDR3 DNA sequence: TGTGCCAGCTCACCGGGACAGGGACCTGCAGAGGGCTACACCTTC. This encodes CASSPGQGPAEGYTF.

As concerns this clone: Distinct nucleotide sequences in the sample also encode this CDR3. This chain uses TRBV12-3 or TRBV12-4 with TRBJ1-1, with D maybe TRBD1 (5 bases). Trimming shortened V by 4 bases and J by 4 bases, and 7 bases separated the two germline ends. The CDR3 runs 12 residues. Written as DNA, the CDR3 is TGTGCCAGCAGTTGGGGGGGCACTGAAGCTTTCTTT. Its translation is CASSWGGTEAFF.

The chain couples TRBV11-2 to TRBJ1-1; D ambiguous. The ends were cut back, 2 bases at V and 2 bases at J, with 9 bases in the middle. The CDR3 spans 14 residues. The V gene's germline CDR1 is SGHAT and CDR2 FQNNGV. CDR3 sequence (DNA): TGTGCCAGCAGCTTAAGGGATCTCAACACTGAAGCTTTCTTT. Translation gives CASSLRDLNTEAFF. The variable domain in full, completed from reference TRBV11-2 and TRBJ1-1, reads EAGVAQSPRYKIIEKRQSVAFWCNPISGHATLYWYQQILGQGPKLLIQFQNNGVVDDSQLPKDRFSAERLKGVDSTLKIQPAKLEDSAVYLCASSLRDLNTEAFFGQGTRLTVV.

This sequence joins TRBV19 and TRBJ1-6; TRBD1 is a possible D gene (5 bases). Looked up from germline, CDR1 is LNHDA and CDR2 is SQIVND (reference sequence). The CDR3 contains 14 residues. V was shortened by 4 bases and J by 10 bases, with 14 bases between the two germline ends. The CDR3: CASSTGGRVSPLHF. The CDR3 DNA is TGTGCCAGTAGTACCGGGGGTAGGGTATCACCCCTCCACTTT.

This clone occurred once. This sequence joins TRBV5-1 and TRBJ2-3; TRBD1 agrees at 10 bases. The J segment lost 5 bases and the V segment lost 4 bases, leaving 4 bases of the junction unmatched. The CDR3 loop spans 14 amino acids. CDR1 is SGHRS and CDR2 is YFSETQ in the germline V gene. CDR3 nucleotide sequence: TGCGCCAGCAGCCACGGACAGGGGGGAGATACGCAGTATTTT. Amino acid sequence: CASSHGQGGDTQYF.

The V gene is TRBV29-1, the J gene TRBJ1-6; D remains unclear. The V end was cut by 5 bases, the J end by 7 bases, with 24 bases between. The CDR3 loop spans 17 amino acids. Germline-derived CDR1 and CDR2 are SQVTM and ANQGSEA. DNA of the CDR3: TGCAGCGTTAGGAACGGCTCTCTGCTGGACGGGAATTCACCCCTCCACTTT. As protein: CSVRNGSLLDGNSPLHF.

The chain uses TRBV2 and TRBJ2-7, with D perhaps TRBD1 (5 bases). The CDR3 is made up of 12 amino acids. Trimming took off 3 bases at V and 5 bases at J, with 8 bases between the two ends. Germline V CDR1 and CDR2: SNHLY, FYNNEI. This CDR3 is CASSDRVHEQYF. The DNA for the CDR3 is TGTGCCAGCAGTGACAGGGTCCACGAGCAGTACTTC.